The 22 T cell receptor beta chains below were found in one sample sequenced in a study of shared clonotypes between healthy human individuals. TCRdb's table, derived via immunoSEQ multiplex PCR, lists solely in-frame clones and lacks some. The data hold 2.5 million or so clones, with 85% to 95% observed a single time. The sample taken for sequencing was naive CD4+ T cells sorted from blood. Subset given: CD45RA+ positively selected. Receptor source: a man between 18 and 35 years old in good health.

This clone was recorded once. The CDR3 coding sequence is TGTGCCATCAGGCCGGGGCCCGGCGAATACGAGCAGTACTTC. Amino acids: CAIRPGPGEYEQYF. The V gene is TRBV10-3, the J gene TRBJ2-7; D may match TRBD1 or TRBD2 (5 bases each). This CDR3 is 14 amino acids long. V was shortened by 6 bases and J by 4 bases, with 16 bases between the two germline ends. Germline CDR1 and CDR2: ENHRY and SYGVKD.

J is TRBJ1-6 and V is TRBV6-1, with no clear D. In germline, CDR1 is MNHNS, CDR2 SASEGT. The CDR3 consists of 14 residues. V lost 6 bases to trimming and J lost 9 bases, with 15 bases between them. CDR3 in amino acids: CASRSLLAGSPLHF. The CDR3 DNA reads as TGTGCCAGCAGGAGTTTACTGGCCGGTTCACCCCTCCACTTT.

V gene TRBV5-1 combines with J gene TRBJ2-7, with a weak D call TRBD2 (6 bases). Trimming left V 4 bases short and J 2 bases short, with 13 bases between. The CDR3 is 14 residues long. Germline values: CDR1 SGHRS, CDR2 YFSETQ. As DNA, the CDR3 is TGCGCCAGCAGCCTAGACCAGCGGGCCTACGAGCAGTACTTC. This encodes CASSLDQRAYEQYF.

The J gene is TRBJ1-5, the V gene TRBV6-6, with no clear D. The germline V gene has CDR1 MNHNY and CDR2 SVGAGI (reference sequence). This CDR3 is built from 14 residues. Trimming took 6 bases from V and 0 from J, leaving 9 bases between them. The CDR3 reads CASSPLDSNQPQHF. The CDR3 DNA is TGTGCCAGCAGCCCACTTGATAGCAATCAGCCCCAGCATTTT.

On this clone itself: Distinct nucleotide sequences in the sample also encode this CDR3. The rearrangement uses TRBV27 and TRBJ1-1, with D unresolved. Between the trimmed V and J ends, which lost 3 bases and 0 bases, there was a span of 11 bases. The CDR3 spans 15 residues. Per germline, CDR1 MNHEY and CDR2 SMNVEV (reference sequence). CDR3 amino acids: CASSLGTGMNTEAFF. In DNA, the CDR3 is TGTGCCAGCAGTTTGGGTACTGGCATGAACACTGAAGCTTTCTTT.

The chain carries TRBV19 and TRBJ1-2; possibly TRBD1 for D (6 bases). The CDR3 loop spans 14 amino acids. CDR1 is LNHDA and CDR2 is SQIVND in the germline V gene (reference sequence). Trimming left V 4 bases short and J 2 bases short, with 11 bases between. The CDR3 loop reads CASSTVGTNYGYTF. CDR3 DNA sequence: TGTGCCAGTAGTACCGTCGGGACAAACTATGGCTACACCTTC.

The rearrangement uses TRBV5-4 and TRBJ1-6; no firm D call. Trimming took 6 bases from V and 7 from J, leaving 11 bases between them. Germline CDR1 reads SGHNT; CDR2 reads YYREEE (reference sequence). CDR3 size: 13 residues. This CDR3 reads CASTFGPNSPLHF. CDR3 DNA: TGTGCCAGCACTTTTGGGCCCAATTCACCCCTCCACTTT.

The rearrangement joins TRBV4-2 to TRBJ1-3; D possibly corresponds to TRBD1 (6 bases). The CDR3 is 15 residues long. The V and J ends lost 6 bases and 1 base respectively, with 13 bases between them. Germline CDR1 reads LGHNA; CDR2 reads YNFKEQ. The CDR3 is CASRRGQLSGNTIYF. CDR3 DNA sequence: TGTGCCAGCAGGAGAGGACAGCTGTCTGGAAACACCATATATTTT.

The chain is built from TRBV30 and TRBJ2-7; 8 positions agree with TRBD2. The CDR3 has 13 amino acids. After removal of 1 base from V and 9 bases from J, the junction contained 8 bases not matched to a gene. Germline CDR1 GTSNPN, CDR2 SVGIG (reference sequence). The CDR3, as DNA: TGTGCCTGGAGTGAGTCCGGGAGGGCCGGGCAGTACTTC. This translates into CAWSESGRAGQYF.

The gene calls are TRBV30 and TRBJ2-3, with D hard to call. V was cut by 1 base and J by 4 bases, with 3 bases left in between. This CDR3 is built from 11 residues. The germline V gene encodes CDR1 GTSNPN and CDR2 SVGIG (reference sequence). This chain's CDR3 is CAWSDADTQYF. CDR3 bases: TGTGCCTGGAGTGACGCAGATACGCAGTATTTT.

V usage is TRBV4-1 and J usage is TRBJ2-7, with D perhaps TRBD1 or TRBD2 (6 bases each). The germline CDR1 and CDR2 sequences are MGHRA and YSYEKL. The CDR3 sequence is 15 residues long. The V and J ends lost 3 bases and 4 bases respectively, with 16 bases between them. CDR3 nucleotide sequence: TGCGCCAGCAGCCATCCCAGCGGCGGGACATACGAGCAGTACTTC. Its translation is CASSHPSGGTYEQYF.

The chain couples TRBV7-2 to TRBJ2-3; TRBD2 might be the D (6 bases). Germline V lookup: CDR1 SGHTA, CDR2 FQGNSA. V dropped 5 bases and J dropped 4 bases, with 16 bases sitting between them. The CDR3 is 15 residues long. CDR3 in amino acids: CASSQRASGSDTQYF. The CDR3 DNA follows: TGTGCCAGCAGCCAGAGGGCGAGCGGGTCAGATACGCAGTATTTT.

This sequence joins TRBV2 and TRBJ1-2; a possible D gene is TRBD1 (6 bases). The germline V and J ends were trimmed by 3 bases and 1 base, with 12 bases remaining between them. The CDR3 contains 15 residues. Germline lookup yields CDR1 SNHLY and CDR2 FYNNEI. The CDR3 protein is CASSDRGRFNYGYTF. CDR3 bases: TGTGCCAGCAGTGACAGGGGCCGGTTTAACTATGGCTACACCTTC.

The V call is TRBV4-1, the J call TRBJ2-7, with D unresolved. This CDR3 has 11 residues. The ends were cut back, 5 bases at V and 5 bases at J, with 7 bases in the middle. Germline V lookup: CDR1 MGHRA, CDR2 YSYEKL. The CDR3 DNA reads as TGCGCCAGCAGCGGCGAAGACGAGCAGTACTTC. Translation gives CASSGEDEQYF.

This sequence joins TRBV5-1 and TRBJ2-3, with a weak D call TRBD2 (5 bases). V dropped 3 bases and J dropped 1 base, with 9 bases sitting between them. The germline CDR1 and CDR2 sequences are SGHRS and YFSETQ. The CDR3 is 14 residues long. The CDR3 protein is CASSSGLRTDTQYF. The CDR3 region has the DNA TGCGCCAGCAGCTCCGGACTTCGCACAGATACGCAGTATTTT.

Written as DNA, the CDR3 is TGTGCCAGCAGTGCCCTCCTAGGCACAGATACGCAGTATTTT. Amino acid sequence: CASSALLGTDTQYF. The rearrangement links TRBV2 to TRBJ2-3; D uncertain. The CDR3 runs 14 residues. CDR1 is SNHLY, CDR2 FYNNEI, per germline. Trimming left V 4 bases short and J 1 base short, with 9 bases between.

The chain joins TRBV6-1 to TRBJ2-3, with D possibly being TRBD1 (5 bases). Germline V lookup: CDR1 MNHNS, CDR2 SASEGT. CDR3 length: 14 amino acids. With 3 bases removed from V and 2 bases from J, the gap between germline ends came to 9 bases. The CDR3 nucleotides are TGTGCCAGCAGTGAGGGCAGGGCCACAGATACGCAGTATTTT. Amino acids: CASSEGRATDTQYF.

The chain recombines TRBV5-5 with TRBJ1-4; 10 bases line up with TRBD1. Germline V gene data show CDR1 as SGHKS and CDR2 as YYEKEE (reference sequence). V shed 3 bases, J shed 5 bases, and the junction held 10 bases outside the gene matches. The CDR3 has 17 amino acids. As DNA, the CDR3 is TGTGCCAGCAGCTCGTCCCGGGACAGGGGACGGAATGAAAAACTGTTTTTT. Encoded protein: CASSSSRDRGRNEKLFF.

The rearrangement uses TRBV18 and TRBJ2-7, with D perhaps TRBD1 or TRBD2 (5 bases each). Trimming took 6 bases from V and 4 from J, leaving 16 bases between them. The CDR3 length is 14 residues. From germline, CDR1 is KGHSH and CDR2 LQKENI. This chain's CDR3 is CASSQGVREYEQYF. For the CDR3, the DNA is TGTGCCAGCTCCCAAGGGGTAAGGGAGTACGAGCAGTACTTC.

This clone was detected only once. The V call is TRBV5-7, the J call TRBJ2-3, with TRBD1 matching 9 bases. TRBV5-7 carries the ORF label, with uncertain function. With 4 bases clipped from V and 1 base from J, the junction kept 10 bases outside the gene matches. The CDR3 is made up of 17 amino acids. The CDR3 nucleotides read TGTGCCAGCAGCACCGGGACAGGGTTACCTTGCACAGATACGCAGTATTTT. Its protein is CASSTGTGLPCTDTQYF.

V and J are TRBV5-1 and TRBJ2-5; 13 positions agree with TRBD2. Looked up from germline, CDR1 is SGHRS and CDR2 is YFSETQ. The V segment lost 4 bases and the J segment 0 bases; nucleotides outside the gene matches: 3. This CDR3 is 16 amino acids long. CDR3 amino acids: CASSKGTSGNQETQYF. CDR3 nucleotide sequence: TGCGCCAGCAGCAAAGGGACTAGCGGGAACCAAGAGACCCAGTACTTC. Complete variable domain (other parts from reference TRBV5-1 and TRBJ2-5): KAGVTQTPRYLIKTRGQQVTLSCSPISGHRSVSWYQQTPGQGLQFLFEYFSETQRNKGNFPGRFSGRQFSNSRSEMNVSTLELGDSALYLCASSKGTSGNQETQYFGPGTRLLVL.

The rearrangement uses TRBV9 and TRBJ2-2; D is unresolved. Germline CDR1 reads SGDLS; CDR2 reads YYNGEE. The CDR3 runs 14 residues. Trimming removed 0 bases from V and 6 bases from J, with 9 bases in between. CDR3 sequence: CASSVVNVAGELFF. The CDR3 DNA reads TGTGCCAGCAGCGTAGTCAATGTTGCCGGGGAGCTGTTTTTT.